One and the same sample provided the 17 T cell receptor beta chains below, sequenced in a study (dated by TCRdb to the early 2020s). The receptor library was made with the immunoSEQ multiplex PCR assay. In TCRdb, the immuneACCESS table is reduced to in-frame sequences with V and J assigned. These tables do not hold every clone; where another copy was compared, an unresolved V gene accounts for under half, and the others remain unexplained. This sample comprises some 48,000 clones, about 92% of them detected only once. Around 11% of the sample is in the top ten clones. The specimen sequenced was PBMCs. The receptors derive from a man aged 40-50 years with rheumatoid arthritis.

The chain has TRBV6-5 and TRBJ2-1, with D possibly matching TRBD2 (6 bases). Germline loops: CDR1 MNHEY, CDR2 SVGAGI. V was shortened by 2 bases and J by 4 bases, with 12 bases between the two germline ends. This CDR3 has 15 residues. CDR3 DNA: TGTGCCAGCAGTTACGAGGCTAGCGAGTACAATGAGCAGTTCTTC. It specifies CASSYEASEYNEQFF.

The rearrangement links TRBV4-1 to TRBJ1-1; TRBD1 is a possible D gene (5 bases). The V and J ends lost 4 bases and 0 bases respectively, with 12 bases between them. Germline assignment: CDR1 MGHRA and CDR2 YSYEKL. CDR3 size: 15 residues. CDR3 coding DNA: TGCGCCAGCAGCCGATCCGACAGACTGAACACTGAAGCTTTCTTT. The encoded protein is CASSRSDRLNTEAFF.

The chain links TRBV18 to TRBJ2-5; D unclear. The CDR3 consists of 13 residues. V shed 1 base and J shed 2 bases, with 5 bases lying between them. Germline CDR1 reads KGHSH; CDR2 reads LQKENI. The CDR3 spells CASSPLVQETQYF. The CDR3 nucleotides read TGTGCCAGCTCACCACTAGTGCAAGAGACCCAGTACTTC.

The V call is TRBV6-6, the J call TRBJ2-7, with 9 positions matching TRBD1. The germline V gene has CDR1 MNHNY and CDR2 SVGAGI (reference sequence). The CDR3 runs 14 residues. With V trimmed by 5 bases and J by 3 bases, 5 bases remained unmatched. In DNA, the CDR3 is TGTGCCAGCAGTCCGGGACAGGGAATCTACGAGCAGTACTTC. Protein sequence: CASSPGQGIYEQYF.

J is TRBJ2-1 and V is TRBV6-2 or TRBV6-3; possible D gene TRBD1, 5 bases. Germline CDR1 reads MNHEY; CDR2 reads SVGEGT. V was pared by 5 bases and J by 7 bases, with 12 bases between. This CDR3 has 13 residues. CDR3 sequence: CASSPPPGNEQFF. The DNA for the CDR3 is TGTGCCAGCAGTCCCCCCCCAGGGAATGAGCAGTTCTTC.

The chain links TRBV10-3 to TRBJ2-7; 7 bases agree with TRBD1. J gave up 3 bases and V 6 bases, and 5 bases lay outside the gene matches. Germline CDR1 and CDR2: ENHRY and SYGVKD. This CDR3 has 13 amino acids. This CDR3 reads CAIRGQENYEQYF. CDR3 bases: TGTGCCATCAGAGGACAGGAAAACTACGAGCAGTACTTC.

This clone was observed once. The J gene is TRBJ2-3, the V gene TRBV24-1, with D possibly being TRBD2 (6 bases). Germline loops: CDR1 KGHDR, CDR2 SFDVKD. The CDR3 spans 17 residues. Trimming removed 0 bases at V and 2 bases at J, with 14 bases between. The CDR3 DNA reads as TGTGCCACCAGTGATTTGCAAGTTAGCGGTTTCACAGATACGCAGTATTTT. Protein: CATSDLQVSGFTDTQYF.

The chain is built from TRBV5-1 and TRBJ2-1; D is perhaps TRBD1 or TRBD2 (5 bases each). Germline V gene data show CDR1 as SGHRS and CDR2 as YFSETQ. Trimming pared 5 bases from V and 0 bases from J, leaving 9 bases between. The CDR3 is 14 residues long. CDR3 nucleotides: TGCGCCAGCAGTAAGAGGGGCTCCTACAATGAGCAGTTCTTC. Translation: CASSKRGSYNEQFF.

This clone was seen a few times. The chain couples TRBV4-1 to TRBJ1-6; 9 bases are a match to TRBD1. J lost 7 bases, V lost 0 bases, and 1 base had no gene match. The CDR3 contains 15 residues. Germline assignment: CDR1 MGHRA and CDR2 YSYEKL. This chain's CDR3 is CASSQEDRGNSPLHF. DNA for the CDR3: TGCGCCAGCAGCCAAGAGGACAGGGGAAATTCACCCCTCCACTTT.

This chain joins TRBV29-1 and TRBJ1-1; maybe TRBD1 (6 bases). Trimming took 6 bases from V and 0 from J, leaving 14 bases between them. The CDR3 has 14 residues. Germline V gives CDR1 SQVTM, CDR2 ANQGSEA. CDR3: CSVGTSSMNTEAFF. The CDR3, as DNA: TGCAGCGTCGGGACATCCAGCATGAACACTGAAGCTTTCTTT.

The chain joins TRBV14 to TRBJ1-2; 10 bases line up with TRBD1. V was clipped by 4 bases and J by 8 bases; unmatched bases: 7. CDR1 and CDR2 from the germline V gene are SGHDN and FVKESK. CDR3 length equals 14 residues. The CDR3 sequence: CASSLGQGDWGYTF. The CDR3 coding sequence is TGTGCCAGCAGCCTCGGACAGGGGGACTGGGGCTACACCTTC.

The CDR3 is CASSPPVDPYGYTF. In DNA form, the CDR3 reads TGTGCCAGCTCACCACCTGTTGATCCCTATGGCTACACCTTC. J is TRBJ1-2 and V is TRBV18; D not resolved. The CDR3 totals 14 residues. Germline-derived CDR1 and CDR2 are KGHSH and LQKENI. V was shortened by 0 bases and J by 4 bases, with 9 bases between the two germline ends.

The V gene is TRBV15, the J gene TRBJ1-6; possible D gene TRBD1, 5 bases. The CDR3 loop spans 14 amino acids. V lost 6 bases and J lost 2, with 8 bases in between. The germline gives CDR1 LNHNV, CDR2 YYDKDF (reference sequence). The DNA of the CDR3 is TGTGCCACCAGTCGGGGGACCTATAATTCACCCCTCCACTTT. Encoded protein: CATSRGTYNSPLHF.

The J gene is TRBJ2-5, the V gene TRBV7-3, with D hard to call. The CDR3 runs 13 residues. Germline CDR1 SGHTA, CDR2 FQGTGA. V was shortened by 4 bases and J by 5 bases, with 11 bases between the two germline ends. Here the CDR3 DNA reads TGTGCCAGCAGCTCTCCGGAAGAGGAGACCCAGTACTTC. Its translation: CASSSPEEETQYF.

The chain recombines TRBV18 with TRBJ2-3; 7 bases map to TRBD2. J was trimmed by 4 bases and V by 5 bases; bases with no gene match: 12. Per the germline V gene, CDR1 is KGHSH and CDR2 is LQKENI. This CDR3 has 16 residues. CDR3 protein: CASSALSGFTADTQYF. CDR3 DNA: TGTGCCAGCTCAGCTCTTAGCGGGTTTACCGCAGATACGCAGTATTTT.

The J gene is TRBJ2-5, the V gene TRBV6-2 or TRBV6-3; 10 nucleotides match TRBD2. Germline CDR1 and CDR2: MNHEY and SVGEGT. The CDR3 is 19 residues long. The ends lost 3 bases at V and 6 bases at J; junction bases unmatched: 19. Written as DNA, the CDR3 is TGTGCCAGCAGTTATAGGGGGGCGATTGAGCGGGAGGGCCGAAAGACCCAGTACTTC. This sequence encodes CASSYRGAIEREGRKTQYF.

This chain connects TRBV7-2 to TRBJ1-3; D perhaps matches TRBD1 (6 bases). Germline V gene sequence: CDR1 SGHTA, CDR2 FQGNSA. V lost 4 bases to trimming and J lost 2 bases, with 9 bases between them. The CDR3 sequence is 14 residues long. CDR3 region: CASSSGQPGNTIYF. CDR3 DNA: TGTGCCAGCAGCTCAGGACAGCCTGGAAACACCATATATTTT.